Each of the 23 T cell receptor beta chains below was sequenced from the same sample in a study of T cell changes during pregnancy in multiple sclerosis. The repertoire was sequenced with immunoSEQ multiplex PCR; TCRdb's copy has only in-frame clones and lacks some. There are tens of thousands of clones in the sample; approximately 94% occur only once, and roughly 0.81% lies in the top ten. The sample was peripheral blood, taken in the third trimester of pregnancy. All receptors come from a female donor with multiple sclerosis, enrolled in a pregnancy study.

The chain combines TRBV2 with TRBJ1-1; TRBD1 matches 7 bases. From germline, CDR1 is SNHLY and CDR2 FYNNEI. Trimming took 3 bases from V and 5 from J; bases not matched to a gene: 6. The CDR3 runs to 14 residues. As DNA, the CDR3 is TGTGCCAGCAGTGAGGCAGGGGGGAGGACTGAAGCTTTCTTT. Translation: CASSEAGGRTEAFF.

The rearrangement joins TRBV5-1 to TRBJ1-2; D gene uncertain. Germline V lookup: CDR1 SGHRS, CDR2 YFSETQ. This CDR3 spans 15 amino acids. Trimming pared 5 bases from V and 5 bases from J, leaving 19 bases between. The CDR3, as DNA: TGCGCCAGCAGGTCGCCGGAGACGGTCCGTTATGGCTACACCTTC. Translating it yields CASRSPETVRYGYTF.

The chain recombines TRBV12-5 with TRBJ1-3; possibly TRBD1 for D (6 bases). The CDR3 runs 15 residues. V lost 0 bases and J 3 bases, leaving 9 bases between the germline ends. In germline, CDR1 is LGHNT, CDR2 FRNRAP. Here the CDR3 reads CASGLVQGYGNTIYF. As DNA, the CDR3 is TGTGCTAGTGGTTTGGTACAGGGTTATGGAAACACCATATATTTT.

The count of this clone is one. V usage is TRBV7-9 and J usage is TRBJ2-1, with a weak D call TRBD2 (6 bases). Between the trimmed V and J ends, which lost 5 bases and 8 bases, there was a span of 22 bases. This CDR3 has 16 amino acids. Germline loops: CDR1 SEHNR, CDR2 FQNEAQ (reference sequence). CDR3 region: CASSPRGVSGQDEQFF. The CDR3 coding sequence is TGTGCCAGCAGCCCCCGCGGGGTTTCGGGGCAAGATGAGCAGTTCTTC.

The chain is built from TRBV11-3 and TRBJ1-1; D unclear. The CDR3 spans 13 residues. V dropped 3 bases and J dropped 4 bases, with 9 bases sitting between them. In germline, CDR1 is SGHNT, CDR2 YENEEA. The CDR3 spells CASSFTTGTEAFF. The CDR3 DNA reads TGTGCCAGCAGCTTCACGACTGGCACTGAAGCTTTCTTT. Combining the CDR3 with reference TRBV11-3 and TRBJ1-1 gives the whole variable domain EAGVVQSPRYKIIEKKQPVAFWCNPISGHNTLYWYLQNLGQGPELLIRYENEEAVDDSQLPKDRFSAERLKGVDSTLKIQPAELGDSAVYLCASSFTTGTEAFFGQGTRLTVV.

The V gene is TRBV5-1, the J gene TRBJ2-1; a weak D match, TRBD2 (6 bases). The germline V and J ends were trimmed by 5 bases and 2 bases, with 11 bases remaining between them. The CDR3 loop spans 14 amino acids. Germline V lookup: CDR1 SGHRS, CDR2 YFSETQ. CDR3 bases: TGCGCCAGCAGACCGGCGGGGACCTACAATGAGCAGTTCTTC. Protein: CASRPAGTYNEQFF.

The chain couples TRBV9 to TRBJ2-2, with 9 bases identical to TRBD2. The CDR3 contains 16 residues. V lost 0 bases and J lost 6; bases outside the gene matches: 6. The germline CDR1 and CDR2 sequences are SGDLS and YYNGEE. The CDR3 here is CASSVDRGRAAGELFF. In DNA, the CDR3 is TGTGCCAGCAGCGTAGATCGCGGGAGGGCCGCCGGGGAGCTGTTTTTT.

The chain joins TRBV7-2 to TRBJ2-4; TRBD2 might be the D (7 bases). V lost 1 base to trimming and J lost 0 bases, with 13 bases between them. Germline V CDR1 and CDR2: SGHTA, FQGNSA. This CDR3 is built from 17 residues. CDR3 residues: CASSLGRGAQAKNIQYF. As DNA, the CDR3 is TGTGCCAGCAGCTTAGGACGGGGGGCGCAAGCCAAAAACATTCAGTACTTC.

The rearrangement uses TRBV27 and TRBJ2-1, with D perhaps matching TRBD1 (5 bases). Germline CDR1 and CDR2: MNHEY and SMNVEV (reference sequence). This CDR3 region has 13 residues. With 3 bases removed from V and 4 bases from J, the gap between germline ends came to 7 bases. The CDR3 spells CASSFDSYNEQFF. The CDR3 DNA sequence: TGTGCCAGCAGTTTTGACAGTTACAATGAGCAGTTCTTC.

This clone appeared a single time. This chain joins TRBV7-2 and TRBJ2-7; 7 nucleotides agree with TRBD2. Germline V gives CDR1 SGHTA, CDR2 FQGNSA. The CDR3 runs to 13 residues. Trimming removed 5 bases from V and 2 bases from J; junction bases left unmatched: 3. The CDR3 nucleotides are TGTGCCAGCAGCACGGGACTAACCTACGAGCAGTACTTC. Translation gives CASSTGLTYEQYF.

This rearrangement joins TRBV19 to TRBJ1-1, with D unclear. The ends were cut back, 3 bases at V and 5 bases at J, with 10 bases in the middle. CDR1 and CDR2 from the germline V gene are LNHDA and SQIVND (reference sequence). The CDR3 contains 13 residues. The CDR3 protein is CASSMFATTEAFF. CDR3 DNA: TGTGCCAGTAGTATGTTTGCGACAACTGAAGCTTTCTTT.

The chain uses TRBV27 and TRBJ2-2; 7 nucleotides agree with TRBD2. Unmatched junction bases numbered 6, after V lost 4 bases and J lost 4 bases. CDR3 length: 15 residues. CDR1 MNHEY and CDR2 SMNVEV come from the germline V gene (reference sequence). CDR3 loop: CASSYEGGPTGELFF. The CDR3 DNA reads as TGTGCCAGCAGTTACGAGGGAGGGCCCACCGGGGAGCTGTTTTTT.

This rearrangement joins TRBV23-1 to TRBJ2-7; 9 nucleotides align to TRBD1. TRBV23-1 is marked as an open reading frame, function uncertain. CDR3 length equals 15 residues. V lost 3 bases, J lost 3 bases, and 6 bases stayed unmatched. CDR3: CASSHPVDRGYEQYF. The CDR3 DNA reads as TGCGCCAGCAGTCACCCCGTGGACAGGGGCTACGAGCAGTACTTC.

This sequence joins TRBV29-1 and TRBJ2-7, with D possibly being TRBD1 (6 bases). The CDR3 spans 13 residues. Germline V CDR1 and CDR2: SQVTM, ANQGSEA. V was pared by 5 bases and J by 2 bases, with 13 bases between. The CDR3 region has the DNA TGCAGCGTTTGCCAGGGGCCAACCTACGAGCAGTACTTC. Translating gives CSVCQGPTYEQYF.

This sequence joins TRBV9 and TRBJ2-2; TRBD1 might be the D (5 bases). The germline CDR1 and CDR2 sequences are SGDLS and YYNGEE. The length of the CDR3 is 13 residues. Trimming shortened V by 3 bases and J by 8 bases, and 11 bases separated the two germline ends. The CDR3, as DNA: TGTGCCAGCAGCGGGACAAACTTTGGGGAGCTGTTTTTT. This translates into CASSGTNFGELFF.

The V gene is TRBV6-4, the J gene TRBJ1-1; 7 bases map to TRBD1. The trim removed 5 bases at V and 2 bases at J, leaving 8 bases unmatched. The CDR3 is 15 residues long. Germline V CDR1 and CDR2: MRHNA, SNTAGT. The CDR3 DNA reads TGTGCCAGCAGTCCGGGGGCAGGGGGTAACACTGAAGCTTTCTTT. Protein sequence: CASSPGAGGNTEAFF.

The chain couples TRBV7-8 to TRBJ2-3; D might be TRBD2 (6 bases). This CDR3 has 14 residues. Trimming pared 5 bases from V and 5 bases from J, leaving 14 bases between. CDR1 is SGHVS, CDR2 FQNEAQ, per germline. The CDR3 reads CASSRGGVEDTQYF. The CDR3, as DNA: TGTGCCAGCAGCCGCGGCGGGGTGGAAGATACGCAGTATTTT.

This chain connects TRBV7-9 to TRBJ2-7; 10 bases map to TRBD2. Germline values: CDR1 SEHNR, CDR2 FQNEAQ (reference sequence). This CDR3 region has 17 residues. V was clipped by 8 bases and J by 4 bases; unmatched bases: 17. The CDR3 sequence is CASRRTTASSGSYEQYF. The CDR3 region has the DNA TGTGCCAGCCGACGGACTACGGCTTCTAGCGGGAGTTACGAGCAGTACTTC.

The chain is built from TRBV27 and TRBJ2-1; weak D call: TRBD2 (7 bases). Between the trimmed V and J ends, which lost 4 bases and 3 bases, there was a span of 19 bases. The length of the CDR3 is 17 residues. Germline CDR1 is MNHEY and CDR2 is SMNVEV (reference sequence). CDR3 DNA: TGTGCCAGCAGTTCCGCACAAGGGGGGGGCAACTACAATGAGCAGTTCTTC. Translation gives CASSSAQGGGNYNEQFF.

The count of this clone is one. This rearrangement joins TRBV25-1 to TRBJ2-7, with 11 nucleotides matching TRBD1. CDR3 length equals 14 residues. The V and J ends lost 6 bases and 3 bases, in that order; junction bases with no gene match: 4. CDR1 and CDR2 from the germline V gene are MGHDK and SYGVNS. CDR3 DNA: TGTGCCAGCAGCGTTGGGACAGGGGGCTACGAGCAGTACTTC. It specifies CASSVGTGGYEQYF.

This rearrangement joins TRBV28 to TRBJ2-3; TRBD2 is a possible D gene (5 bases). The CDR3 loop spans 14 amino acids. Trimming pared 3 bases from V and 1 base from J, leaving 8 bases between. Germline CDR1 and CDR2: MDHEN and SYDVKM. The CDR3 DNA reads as TGTGCCAGCAGTTTTCTTAGCGGCACAGATACGCAGTATTTT. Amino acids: CASSFLSGTDTQYF.

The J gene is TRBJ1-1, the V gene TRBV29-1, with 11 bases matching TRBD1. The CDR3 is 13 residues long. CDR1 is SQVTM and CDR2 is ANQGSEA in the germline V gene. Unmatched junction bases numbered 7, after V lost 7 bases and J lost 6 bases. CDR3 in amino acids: CSAGTGGLAEAFF. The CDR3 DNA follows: TGCAGCGCTGGGACAGGGGGTTTAGCTGAAGCTTTCTTT.

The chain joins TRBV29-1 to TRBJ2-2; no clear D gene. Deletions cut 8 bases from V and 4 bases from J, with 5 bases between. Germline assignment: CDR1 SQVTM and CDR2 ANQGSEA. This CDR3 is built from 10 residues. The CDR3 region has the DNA TGCAGCCCCTCCACCGGGGAGCTGTTTTTT. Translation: CSPSTGELFF.